This TCR beta chain was observed in a study of siplizumab effects on memory and regulatory T cells. The wider study: The mixed lymphocyte reactions, run in pairs, contained siplizumab at around 0.96 ug/mL or no drug. The study, taken as a whole, reports: An assignable phenotype, naive or memory, was missing from roughly 86-96% of proliferating CD4+ or CD8+ clones. In unstimulated cells, naive T cells appeared more diverse than memory T cells and seemed major alloresponse contributors. Confirmation was lacking for the suppressive function of proliferating Tregs derived from siplizumab cultures.

The assay was immunoSEQ multiplex PCR, and TCRdb's table has in-frame clones only and misses some. The sample has approximately 9,700 clones, about 43% seen once. The CDR3 has 12 residues. Germline CDR1 is SNHLY and CDR2 is FYNNEI. The V and J ends lost 7 bases and 7 bases respectively, with 11 bases between them. This clone was observed a few times. Its antigen is currently unknown. The mixed lymphocyte reaction cells underwent coculture at 37°C for 6 days. The sequencing sample was made of CFSE-low (dividing) CD4+ T cells sorted from an allogeneic mixed lymphocyte reaction. The rearrangement joins TRBV2 to TRBJ2-4; maybe TRBD1 (6 bases). This TCR was recovered from a human donor in good health; the cells came from an allogeneic mixed lymphocyte reaction. The CDR3: CASTDDRNIQYF. The CDR3 DNA sequence: TGTGCCAGCACCGATGACAGGAACATTCAGTACTTC.